This record looks at one T cell receptor (beta chain) sequence and its context. Its antigen is unidentified. TCRdb used MiXCR to reprocess the 5' RACE reads, holding one entry per CDR3 protein. The data hold 500,000 to 650,000 distinct CDR3 sequences, with 7.1% observed a single time. V dropped 4 bases and J dropped 7 bases, with 19 bases sitting between them. Germline CDR1 MGHDK, CDR2 SYGVNS. CDR3 length: 15 residues. The data derive from a study of identical twins. Study-wide results and caveats: Weaker excess twin sharing was observed in beta out-of-frame sequences.

Healthy Caucasians provided all donations. Another study also made use of these data, one on yellow fever vaccine responses in identical twins.

The sequenced sample consisted of PBMCs. The chain carries TRBV25-1 and TRBJ2-5, with D perhaps TRBD1 or TRBD2 (5 bases each). The sequence was obtained from a woman between 18 and 29 years old in good health. The CDR3 region is CASSAWDENLGTQYF. The CDR3 DNA reads as TGTGCCAGCAGTGCGTGGGACGAGAATCTGGGGACCCAGTACTTC.